Listed below are T cell receptor beta chains from one sample, sequenced in a study of blood T cell repertoires in COVID-19. Produced via immunoSEQ multiplex PCR; TCRdb's table is partial and in-frame only. The repertoire holds around 100,000 clones, with roughly 87% as singletons. The specimen was peripheral blood. The source is a woman older than 75 in a cohort sampled during active COVID-19. CDR3s include the opening cysteine and the closing phenylalanine or tryptophan. The D gene is left open where the match is weak. Part of the rows lack a size; the others show once, few, many or a class for expanded clones.

J: TRBJ2-3; size: once; V: TRBV20-1; D: -; CDR3: CSARDRATQYF; DNA: TGCAGTGCTAGAGACAGGGCGACGCAGTATTTT
J: TRBJ1-3; size: -; V: TRBV27; D: -; CDR3: CASSLLGQVGNTIYF; DNA: TGTGCCAGCAGTTTATTAGGTCAGGTCGGAAACACCATATATTTT
J: TRBJ1-3; size: -; V: TRBV7-3; D: -; CDR3: CASSLWGRGTISGNTIYF; DNA: TGTGCCAGCAGCTTATGGGGCAGGGGCACCATCTCTGGAAACACCATATATTTT
J: TRBJ2-3; size: -; V: TRBV27; D: TRBD2; CDR3: CASRLTSGRPDTQYF; DNA: TGTGCCAGCAGACTTACTAGCGGGAGACCAGATACGCAGTATTTT
J: TRBJ2-7; size: once; V: TRBV6-4; D: -; CDR3: CASTSKGDKTYEQYF; DNA: TGTGCCAGCACCTCCAAAGGGGACAAAACCTACGAGCAGTACTTC
J: TRBJ1-2; size: once; V: TRBV27; D: -; CDR3: CASSDPSTGRYGYTF; DNA: TGTGCCAGCAGTGACCCCTCAACAGGGCGCTATGGCTACACCTTC
J: TRBJ1-1; size: -; V: TRBV5-1; D: -; CDR3: CASSWDAGGGNRMNTEAFF; DNA: TGCGCCAGCAGCTGGGACGCGGGGGGCGGGAATCGAATGAACACTGAAGCTTTCTTT
J: TRBJ2-7; size: -; V: TRBV29-1; D: -; CDR3: CSAGRQGRSYEQYF; DNA: TGCAGCGCCGGGCGGCAGGGTAGAAGCTACGAGCAGTACTTC
J: TRBJ1-2; size: -; V: TRBV6-1; D: -; CDR3: CASSGATSVTTVGYTF; DNA: TGTGCCAGCAGTGGCGCTACATCGGTGACGACAGTTGGCTACACCTTC
J: TRBJ2-7; size: -; V: TRBV5-1; D: -; CDR3: CASSTDTYEQYF; DNA: TGCGCCAGCAGCACGGACACCTACGAGCAGTACTTC
J: TRBJ2-1; size: -; V: TRBV6-2/TRBV6-3; D: TRBD1; CDR3: CASTPQGVGGHEQFF; DNA: TGTGCCAGCACCCCGCAGGGTGTAGGGGGCCATGAGCAGTTCTTC
J: TRBJ2-5; size: few; V: TRBV5-4; D: -; CDR3: CASRMGHQETQYF; DNA: TGTGCCAGCAGGATGGGGCACCAAGAGACCCAGTACTTC
J: TRBJ2-1; size: -; V: TRBV11-3; D: -; CDR3: CASSLIQGMGYNEQFF; DNA: TGTGCCAGCAGCTTGATTCAGGGTATGGGCTACAATGAGCAGTTCTTC
J: TRBJ2-1; size: -; V: TRBV28; D: TRBD2; CDR3: CASSSGLALQFF; DNA: TGTGCCAGCAGCTCGGGACTAGCTCTTCAGTTCTTC
J: TRBJ2-7; size: -; V: TRBV6-5; D: TRBD1; CDR3: CASSTGQGNYEQYF; DNA: TGTGCCAGCAGTACAGGACAGGGGAACTACGAGCAGTACTTC
J: TRBJ1-2; size: -; V: TRBV14; D: TRBD1; CDR3: CASSQDLGLGRGRGYGYTF; DNA: TGTGCCAGCAGCCAAGATCTCGGATTGGGCAGGGGGCGCGGGTATGGCTACACCTTC
J: TRBJ2-7; size: -; V: TRBV18; D: -; CDR3: CASSLRKESYEQYF; DNA: TGTGCCAGCTCACTGCGGAAGGAGTCCTACGAGCAGTACTTC
J: TRBJ2-2; size: -; V: TRBV10-3; D: TRBD2; CDR3: CAMAAGDGAGELFF; DNA: TGTGCCATGGCCGCGGGAGATGGGGCCGGGGAGCTGTTTTTT
J: TRBJ1-5; size: -; V: TRBV19; D: -; CDR3: CASSGERVTGLRDQPQHF; DNA: TGTGCCAGTAGTGGGGAGCGAGTAACGGGACTGCGAGATCAGCCCCAGCATTTT
J: TRBJ1-4; size: -; V: TRBV10-3; D: -; CDR3: CAIGTGGPMGGEKLFF; DNA: TGTGCCATCGGTACAGGTGGCCCAATGGGGGGTGAAAAACTGTTTTTT
J: TRBJ1-4; size: -; V: TRBV23-1; D: TRBD1; CDR3: CASRTGTGGGRNEKLFF; DNA: TGCGCCAGCAGGACCGGGACAGGGGGCGGTCGTAATGAAAAACTGTTTTTT
J: TRBJ2-5; size: -; V: TRBV5-1; D: -; CDR3: CASSLGPPQPGQETQYF; DNA: TGCGCCAGCAGCTTAGGACCACCCCAACCAGGGCAAGAGACCCAGTACTTC
J: TRBJ1-5; size: -; V: TRBV19; D: -; CDR3: CASSITGGEDQPQHF; DNA: TGTGCCAGTAGTATAACAGGAGGGGAAGATCAGCCCCAGCATTTT
J: TRBJ2-3; size: -; V: TRBV7-2; D: TRBD2; CDR3: CASSLRHSAGGITDTQYF; DNA: TGTGCCAGCAGCTTAAGGCATTCGGCGGGGGGTATCACAGATACGCAGTATTTT
J: TRBJ2-1; size: -; V: TRBV6-5; D: -; CDR3: CASSINEQFF; DNA: TGTGCCAGCAGCATCAATGAGCAGTTCTTC
J: TRBJ2-2; size: -; V: TRBV11-2; D: TRBD2; CDR3: CASSLSSGGTGELFF; DNA: TGTGCCAGCAGCTTATCTAGCGGGGGGACCGGGGAGCTGTTTTTT
J: TRBJ1-1; size: few; V: TRBV10-3; D: -; CDR3: CAISDQEGANTEAFF; DNA: TGTGCCATCAGTGACCAGGAAGGGGCTAACACTGAAGCTTTCTTT
J: TRBJ1-5; size: -; V: TRBV7-9; D: TRBD1; CDR3: CASSAWTGGNQPQHF; DNA: TGTGCCAGCAGCGCCTGGACAGGGGGTAATCAGCCCCAGCATTTT
J: TRBJ2-7; size: few; V: TRBV5-1; D: TRBD2; CDR3: CASRPPAGVEQYF; DNA: TGCGCCAGCAGACCCCCAGCGGGAGTCGAGCAGTACTTC
J: TRBJ2-2; size: -; V: TRBV5-1; D: -; CDR3: CASSYRPGVDTGELFF; DNA: TGCGCCAGCAGCTACCGCCCGGGAGTCGACACCGGGGAGCTGTTTTTT
J: TRBJ2-1; size: -; V: TRBV11-2; D: -; CDR3: CASSSRIQSNEQFF; DNA: TGTGCCAGCAGCTCCAGGATCCAATCCAATGAGCAGTTCTTC
J: TRBJ2-7; size: once; V: TRBV30; D: -; CDR3: CAWTRPTYEQYF; DNA: TGTGCCTGGACCAGGCCAACCTACGAGCAGTACTTC
J: TRBJ2-5; size: -; V: TRBV2; D: TRBD2; CDR3: CASRRGLAGAYAETQYF; DNA: TGTGCCAGCCGCCGGGGACTAGCGGGGGCATATGCGGAGACCCAGTACTTC
J: TRBJ1-5; size: -; V: TRBV12-3/TRBV12-4; D: TRBD1; CDR3: CASAPGQYQPQHF; DNA: TGTGCCAGCGCTCCGGGACAGTATCAGCCCCAGCATTTT
J: TRBJ2-3; size: -; V: TRBV10-1; D: TRBD2; CDR3: CASSAGTSADTQYF; DNA: TGCGCCAGCAGTGCTGGGACTAGCGCCGATACGCAGTATTTT
J: TRBJ2-7; size: -; V: TRBV6-5; D: TRBD1; CDR3: CASTAGTGGYEQYF; DNA: TGTGCCAGCACCGCCGGGACAGGGGGCTACGAGCAGTACTTC
J: TRBJ1-2; size: -; V: TRBV3-1/TRBV3-2; D: TRBD1; CDR3: CASRDRDRGYTF; DNA: TGTGCCAGCAGGGACAGGGATCGGGGCTACACCTTC
J: TRBJ2-3; size: -; V: TRBV11-2; D: -; CDR3: CASSLGSSDTQYF; DNA: TGTGCCAGCAGCTTAGGGAGTTCAGATACGCAGTATTTT
J: TRBJ2-5; size: -; V: TRBV5-1; D: -; CDR3: CASSFLTGERGHETQYF; DNA: TGCGCCAGCAGCTTCCTGACAGGCGAGAGGGGACACGAGACCCAGTACTTC
J: TRBJ2-3; size: -; V: TRBV5-1; D: TRBD2; CDR3: CASSLGSASGMGTDTQYF; DNA: TGCGCCAGCAGCTTGGGATCGGCTAGCGGGATGGGGACAGATACGCAGTATTTT
J: TRBJ2-1; size: -; V: TRBV18; D: -; CDR3: CASSSKGGGEQFF; DNA: TGTGCCAGCTCTTCGAAGGGAGGCGGTGAGCAGTTCTTC
J: TRBJ2-3; size: -; V: TRBV6-8; D: TRBD2; CDR3: CASSSGGRASTDTQYF; DNA: TGTGCCAGCAGTTCGGGCGGGAGGGCTAGCACAGATACGCAGTATTTT
J: TRBJ2-3; size: once; V: TRBV9; D: TRBD2; CDR3: CASSPRGGPSTDTQYF; DNA: TGTGCCAGCAGCCCTCGCGGGGGGCCTAGCACAGATACGCAGTATTTT
J: TRBJ2-1; size: -; V: TRBV4-2; D: TRBD2; CDR3: CASSQEVTRGRSNEQFF; DNA: TGTGCCAGCAGCCAAGAGGTGACGCGCGGGAGAAGTAATGAGCAGTTCTTC
J: TRBJ2-7; size: -; V: TRBV6-5; D: TRBD1; CDR3: CASRGQGSYEQYF; DNA: TGTGCCAGCAGAGGACAGGGGTCCTACGAGCAGTACTTC
J: TRBJ1-2; size: -; V: TRBV5-6; D: -; CDR3: CASSGLQGSYGYTF; DNA: TGTGCCAGCAGCGGCCTTCAGGGTTCCTATGGCTACACCTTC
J: TRBJ2-5; size: -; V: TRBV10-3; D: -; CDR3: CATSPGFEETQYF; DNA: TGTGCCACCTCGCCCGGGTTTGAAGAGACCCAGTACTTC